The T cell receptor beta chain described here comes from a study of PD-L1 blockade in urothelial cancer. Study information: About 90% of the roughly 29 patients were men whose urothelial cancer was bladder-origin. Specimens of blood held a median count of roughly 130,000 T cells.

In the case of this clone: Its antigen is currently unknown.

The ends lost 3 bases at V and 3 bases at J; junction bases unmatched: 1. CDR3 length: 13 amino acids. The germline CDR1 and CDR2 sequences are ENHRY and SYGVKD. As to time point: peripheral blood 6 weeks after treatment start. The patients' disease, urothelial carcinoma, was locally advanced or metastatic. Repertoires were generated with immunoSEQ multiplex PCR, while TCRdb's copy carries only in-frame clones and drops some. The profile shows nearly 45,000 clones, approximately 82% of them singletons. General study points: Below-median TCR clonality that was measured in pretreatment blood predicted better survival.

The genes are TRBV10-3 and TRBJ1-2, with 7 bases lining up with TRBD1. The source is a man between 60 and 75 years old with urothelial cancer. The sample was PBMCs, taken around atezolizumab (anti-PD-L1) treatment. CDR3 sequence (DNA): TGTGCCATCAGTGAAGGGACAGACTATGGCTACACCTTC. It translates to CAISEGTDYGYTF.